This TCR beta chain was captured by sequencing in a study of regulatory T cells in long-lasting Graves disease (dated by TCRdb to the early 2020s). Study-wide context: Persistent Graves' disease was defined as persistently positive TSH receptor autoantibodies together with antithyroid drug treatment for over 5 years. Antithyroid drugs had been taken for approximately 9.7 years on average by persistent Graves' disease patients in the clinical cohort. The study was registered as a clinical trial and conducted in China. A total of around 35 samples were covered by TCR sequencing, comprising some 13 persistent and approximately 20 newly diagnosed Graves' disease patients. Persistent Graves' disease patients were compared with newly diagnosed Graves' disease patients by peripheral blood TCR sequencing and RNA sequencing.

The CDR1 and CDR2 encoded by the germline V gene are SQVTM and ANQGSEA. The CDR3 measures 13 amino acids from cysteine to phenylalanine. Here the CDR3 DNA is all that survives: 39 bases in frame from base 1. V and J are truncated by 4 bases and 8 bases respectively, leaving an intervening sequence of 14 bases. The method behind the library was multiplex PCR. TCRdb records Illumina HiSeq 4000 as the sequencer. To build TCR beta libraries, CDR3 regions were amplified by Arm-PCR using iRepertoire HTBI primers. Before sequencing, the PCR products underwent gel purification. As for the original processing: Gene usage analysis of CDR3 amino acid clonotypes used the approximately 56 TRBV and 14 TRBJ segments found across samples. COPE and FqMerger were used to merge the filtered high-quality paired reads into contigs. Contigs were aligned with BLAST to IMGT TRBV, TRBD and TRBJ reference genes, and CDR3 was defined per IMGT. Any clonotype with a frequency above 0.1% was classified as a highly expanded clone. Repertoire diversity was measured by Shannon entropy, and V-J evenness by the Gini coefficient. Clonotypes shared by more than one individual were considered public. In TCRdb, the public reads were trimmed at Q25 with fastp and aligned with MiXCR, with productive beta chains retained. Each record represents a unique CDR3 protein, reported with the most common genes and DNA among its rows. The authors' filters were not applied to this entry. Present in this sample are about 400,000 distinct CDR3 sequences, under 25% of which were seen just once. Around 21% of the sample is held by the ten biggest clonotypes.

This clonotype was counted at least ten times. Its specific antigen is unknown. Base qualities were left out, and no much larger clone turns up one base away. Taken with the paper, the label for time point translates to: persistent/refractory GD, antithyroid drugs over 5 years with positive TRAb. For both TCR sequencing and RNA sequencing, RNA was extracted from PBMCs in TRIzol. The diagnosis of Graves' disease followed American Thyroid Association guidelines. Patients were recruited from an endocrinology department in Xi'an, China. From each patient, 7.5 to 10 milliliters of peripheral blood was collected into an EDTA anticoagulant tube. PBMCs were isolated by Ficoll Paque Plus density gradient separation without further T cell sorting. RNA quality was checked with an Agilent 2100 Bioanalyzer and agarose gel, and concentration with a NanoDrop 2000. What the research found in general, with its limitations: Sequencing and analysis were restricted to the TCR beta chain. Compared with newly diagnosed patients, patients with persistent Graves' disease had lower TCR Shannon entropy and fewer highly expanded clones, which suggests clonal expansion. Because the primary lesion, thyroid tissue, could not be accessed, the study looked at peripheral blood alone. Persistent disease showed preferential use of TRBV28, TRBJ1-2 and TRBJ2-5, whereas newly diagnosed disease favored TRBV20-1 and TRBJ2-1. Patients with persistent disease shared more public clonotypes (approximately 2,500) than newly diagnosed patients did (more than 900). As a limitation, the authors acknowledged that the small sample size may reduce accuracy.

Recombination linked TRBV29-1 to TRBJ1-4; the best D guess is TRBD1, with 5 bases matching. The clonotype was recovered from a female donor with Graves disease. Specimen: peripheral blood mononuclear cells (PBMCs), collected when the disease was refractory, from a patient treated with antithyroid drugs. In nucleotides, the sequence is TGCAGCGTTGGGGAGGGGCCGGCCGAAAAACTGTTTTTT. Its translation is CSVGEGPAEKLFF. The full variable domain, completed from the reference TRBV29-1 and TRBJ1-4 proteins outside the CDR3, reads SAVISQKPSRDICQRGTSLTIQCQVDSQVTMMFWYRQQPGQSLTLIATANQGSEATYESGFVIDKFPISRPNLTFSTLTVSNMSPEDSSIYLCSVGEGPAEKLFFGSGTQLSVL.